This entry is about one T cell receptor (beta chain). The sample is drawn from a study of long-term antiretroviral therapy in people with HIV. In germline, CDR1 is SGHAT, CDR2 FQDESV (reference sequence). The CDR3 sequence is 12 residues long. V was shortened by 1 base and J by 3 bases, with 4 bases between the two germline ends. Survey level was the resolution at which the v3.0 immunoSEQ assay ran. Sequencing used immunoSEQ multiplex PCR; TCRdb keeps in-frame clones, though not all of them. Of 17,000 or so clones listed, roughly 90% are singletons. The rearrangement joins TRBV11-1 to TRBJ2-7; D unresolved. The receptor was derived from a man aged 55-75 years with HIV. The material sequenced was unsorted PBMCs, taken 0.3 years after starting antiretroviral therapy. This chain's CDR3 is CASSLEFYEQYF. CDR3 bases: TGTGCCAGCAGCTTAGAGTTCTACGAGCAGTACTTC.